Listed below are T cell receptor beta chains from one sample, sequenced in a study of blood T cell repertoires in COVID-19. Produced via immunoSEQ multiplex PCR; TCRdb's table is partial and in-frame only. The data show about 200,000 clones, around 80% seen once. Input material: peripheral blood. The receptors derive from a woman between 40 and 50 years old with acute or convalescent COVID-19. The CDR3 runs from the conserved cysteine through the conserved F or W. The D gene is left open where the match is weak. Where a row states a size, it is once, few, many or the class of an expanded clone; other rows omit it.

V,J,size,D,DNA,CDR3
TRBV9,TRBJ1-2,once,TRBD1,TGTGCCAGCAGCGTGGTTCGGGACAGCAACTATGGCTACACCTTC,CASSVVRDSNYGYTF
TRBV7-2,TRBJ2-1,NA,TRBD2,TGTGCCAGCAGCTTGGGTAGCGGGGCTCTCCCGGAGCAGTTCTTC,CASSLGSGALPEQFF
TRBV19,TRBJ1-1,once,NA,TGTGCCAGCCACACGGGTGGAGCAAACACTGAAGCTTTCTTT,CASHTGGANTEAFF
TRBV18,TRBJ2-7,NA,TRBD1,TGTGCCAGCTCATCTGGGACAGGGGCAAAGTACGAGCAGTACTTC,CASSSGTGAKYEQYF
TRBV4-3,TRBJ1-6,NA,TRBD1,TGCGCCAGCAGCCCAGGGACAGGGGATAATTCACCCCTCCACTTT,CASSPGTGDNSPLHF
TRBV19,TRBJ2-3,NA,NA,TGTGCCAGTCCGTTGCGGTACACAGATACGCAGTATTTT,CASPLRYTDTQYF
TRBV18,TRBJ2-3,NA,NA,TGTGCCAGCTCACCACCGATCGGAGATACGCAGTATTTT,CASSPPIGDTQYF
TRBV6-5,TRBJ1-1,NA,NA,TGTGCCAGCAGCGAGGGGGCTGAAGCTTTCTTT,CASSEGAEAFF
TRBV30,TRBJ1-2,NA,TRBD1,TGTGCCTGGAGTGGGACAGGGGCCTATGGCTACACCTTC,CAWSGTGAYGYTF
TRBV5-6,TRBJ1-2,NA,TRBD1,TGTGCCAGCACCCCAAATAGGGACAGGGGCTACACCTTC,CASTPNRDRGYTF
TRBV28,TRBJ1-2,NA,TRBD1,TGTGCCAGCAGTTTAGTAACGACAGGGCCCGATGGCTACACCTTC,CASSLVTTGPDGYTF
TRBV12-5,TRBJ2-7,NA,NA,TGTGCTAGTGGTCTGGGGACACCCCAAACCTACGAGCAGTACTTC,CASGLGTPQTYEQYF
TRBV7-9,TRBJ1-1,NA,TRBD1,TGTGCCAGCAGCTTAACACAGGGGAAGACTGAAGCTTTCTTT,CASSLTQGKTEAFF
TRBV6-1,TRBJ2-3,NA,NA,TGTGCCAGCAGTGAAGCGTCCCCTTATACTAGGACAGATACGCAGTATTTT,CASSEASPYTRTDTQYF
TRBV5-1,TRBJ2-3,NA,NA,TGCGCCAGCAGCTTCACTCCCAATCTAGCGCTAAGCACAGATACGCAGTATTTT,CASSFTPNLALSTDTQYF
TRBV19,TRBJ2-2,NA,TRBD2,TGTGCCAGTAGTATTCAAGCGGGAGTGAACACCGGGGAGCTGTTTTTT,CASSIQAGVNTGELFF
TRBV19,TRBJ2-1,NA,TRBD2,TGTGCATCCCACTGGCGGGGGGGCGTTGAGCAGTTCTTC,CASHWRGGVEQFF
TRBV12-3/TRBV12-4,TRBJ1-2,NA,NA,TGTGCCAGCAGCCCGGGGTATGGCTACACCTTC,CASSPGYGYTF
TRBV28,TRBJ1-2,NA,NA,TGTGCCAGCACCCAGGTACGCACCGCTAACTATGGCTACACCTTC,CASTQVRTANYGYTF
TRBV27,TRBJ2-7,NA,NA,TGTGCCAGCAGTTTATTCCAGGGAAGCGAGCAGTACTTC,CASSLFQGSEQYF
TRBV5-4,TRBJ2-1,NA,TRBD2,TGTGCCAGCAGCTTGGATCCGCGGGGGGGTAACCATGAGCAGTTCTTC,CASSLDPRGGNHEQFF
TRBV10-1,TRBJ2-7,NA,TRBD2,TGCGCCAGCAGTCCCCAGGGAGGGAGTCCCCCCTCCTACGAGCAGTACTTC,CASSPQGGSPPSYEQYF
TRBV4-2,TRBJ2-1,NA,TRBD1,TGTGCCAGCAGCCAAGTCGTTTCGGGGGGGACAGGGGAGTTCTTC,CASSQVVSGGTGEFF
TRBV6-1,TRBJ2-1,NA,NA,TGTGCCAGCAGTGTAGCCCCCCCATCCTACAATGAGCAGTTCTTC,CASSVAPPSYNEQFF
TRBV10-3,TRBJ1-1,NA,TRBD1,TGTGCCATCAGTGAGTCAAGGGACAGCGGTGAAGCTTTCTTT,CAISESRDSGEAFF
TRBV6-6,TRBJ1-1,NA,NA,TGTGCCAGCAGTACGAGGATACAGAACACTGAAGCTTTCTTT,CASSTRIQNTEAFF
TRBV7-2,TRBJ1-2,NA,NA,TGTGCCAGCAGCTTAGCCCCCACAGGTTATGGCTACACCTTC,CASSLAPTGYGYTF
TRBV6-5,TRBJ2-7,NA,NA,TGTGCCCCTTCATTCCGGGACTACGAGCAGTACTTC,CAPSFRDYEQYF
TRBV11-2,TRBJ2-3,NA,TRBD2,TGTGCCAGCAGCTCAGACACTAGCGGCCACACAGATACGCAGTATTTT,CASSSDTSGHTDTQYF
TRBV6-2/TRBV6-3,TRBJ2-7,NA,NA,TGTGCCAGCAGTTACACTGAAAGCCTAGTAAGTTCCTACGAGCAGTACTTC,CASSYTESLVSSYEQYF
TRBV30,TRBJ2-7,NA,NA,TGTGCCTGGATTCGGACAGACTACGAGCAGTACTTC,CAWIRTDYEQYF
TRBV19,TRBJ2-3,NA,NA,TGTGCCAGTAGCCCCGTGCGGAGGACAGATACGCAGTATTTT,CASSPVRRTDTQYF
TRBV5-6,TRBJ2-1,NA,NA,TGTGCCAGCAGCTTGGCCGGGACATCAAAAGGCAATGAGCAGTTCTTC,CASSLAGTSKGNEQFF
TRBV30,TRBJ1-1,NA,TRBD1,TGTGCCTGGAGCCGATCCGGGACAGCAACTACCCCCTGGGACACTGAAGCTTTCTTT,CAWSRSGTATTPWDTEAFF
TRBV30,TRBJ2-1,NA,TRBD2,TGTGCCTGGAGTAGAACGACTAGCGGGAGTAGAGATGAGCAGTTCTTC,CAWSRTTSGSRDEQFF
TRBV3-1/TRBV3-2,TRBJ2-4,NA,TRBD1,TGTGCCAGCAGCGAAGAAGGGACAGTGGCCAAAAACATTCAGTACTTC,CASSEEGTVAKNIQYF
TRBV6-1,TRBJ1-4,NA,NA,TGTGCCAGCAGTGGGGGGCCCCGACCCAGGGGACCTAATGAAAAACTGTTTTTT,CASSGGPRPRGPNEKLFF
TRBV28,TRBJ2-7,NA,NA,TGTGCCAGCAGTTTGAGGCAGGGGCCCTACGAGCAGTACTTC,CASSLRQGPYEQYF
TRBV27,TRBJ2-7,NA,NA,TGTGCCAGCAGTTTAATAGCCCCCCCCCTCGACGTTCCACACCCCTACGAGCAGTACTTC,CASSLIAPPLDVPHPYEQYF
TRBV6-2/TRBV6-3,TRBJ1-1,NA,TRBD1,TGTGCCAGCAGTTTCTTCGGACAGGGAAGTCGTGGGACTGAAGCTTTCTTT,CASSFFGQGSRGTEAFF
TRBV21-1,TRBJ2-2,NA,NA,TGTGCCAGCAGCAAACGGAAGCGGGAGGGCCTTATTTTCACCGGGGAGCTGTTTTTT,CASSKRKREGLIFTGELFF
TRBV10-2,TRBJ2-7,NA,NA,TGCGCCAGCAGTCATTACAGGGCCTACGAGCAGTACTTC,CASSHYRAYEQYF
TRBV15,TRBJ1-1,NA,NA,TGTGCCACCAGGAGTGCCGGCAGGACTGAAGCTTTCTTT,CATRSAGRTEAFF
TRBV5-1,TRBJ1-2,NA,NA,TGCGCCAGCAGCTCTTCACAGAATGCCGGCTACACCTTC,CASSSSQNAGYTF